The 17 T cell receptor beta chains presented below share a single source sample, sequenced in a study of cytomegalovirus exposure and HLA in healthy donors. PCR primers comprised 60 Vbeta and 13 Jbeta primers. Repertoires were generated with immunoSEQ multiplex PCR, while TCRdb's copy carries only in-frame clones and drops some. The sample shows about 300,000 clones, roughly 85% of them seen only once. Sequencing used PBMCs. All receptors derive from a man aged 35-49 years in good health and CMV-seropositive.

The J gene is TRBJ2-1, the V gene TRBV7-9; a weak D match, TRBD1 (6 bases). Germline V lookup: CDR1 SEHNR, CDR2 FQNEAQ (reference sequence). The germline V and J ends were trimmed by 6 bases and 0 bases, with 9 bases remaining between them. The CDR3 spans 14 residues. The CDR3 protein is CASRDRFSYNEQFF. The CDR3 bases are TGTGCCAGCAGAGACAGGTTCTCCTACAATGAGCAGTTCTTC.

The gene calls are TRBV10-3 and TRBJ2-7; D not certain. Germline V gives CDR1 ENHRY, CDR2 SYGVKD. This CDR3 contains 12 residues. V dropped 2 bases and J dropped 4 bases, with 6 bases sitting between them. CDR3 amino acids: CAISERLYEQYF. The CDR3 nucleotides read TGTGCCATCAGTGAGAGACTTTACGAGCAGTACTTC.

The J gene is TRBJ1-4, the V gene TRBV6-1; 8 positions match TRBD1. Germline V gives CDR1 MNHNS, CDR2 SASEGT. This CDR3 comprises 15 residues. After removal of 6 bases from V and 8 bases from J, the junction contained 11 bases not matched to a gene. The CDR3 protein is CASSYQGQVGEKLFF. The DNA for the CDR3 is TGTGCCAGCAGCTACCAGGGACAGGTGGGAGAAAAACTGTTTTTT.

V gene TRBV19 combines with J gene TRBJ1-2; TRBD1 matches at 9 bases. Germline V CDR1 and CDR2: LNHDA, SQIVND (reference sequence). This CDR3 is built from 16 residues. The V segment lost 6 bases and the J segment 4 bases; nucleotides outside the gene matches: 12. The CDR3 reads CASSLGPDRGAYGYTF. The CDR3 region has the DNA TGTGCCAGTAGCCTCGGGCCGGACAGGGGCGCCTATGGCTACACCTTC.

The CDR3 sequence: CASSSPGQRREKLFF. The CDR3 region has the DNA TGTGCCAGCAGTTCTCCGGGACAGCGAAGGGAAAAACTGTTTTTT. The J gene is TRBJ1-4, the V gene TRBV2, with 7 bases that match TRBD1. This CDR3 contains 15 residues. The V gene's germline CDR1 is SNHLY and CDR2 FYNNEI. The V gene end was trimmed by 5 bases and the J gene end by 8 bases; junction bases not matched to a gene: 11.

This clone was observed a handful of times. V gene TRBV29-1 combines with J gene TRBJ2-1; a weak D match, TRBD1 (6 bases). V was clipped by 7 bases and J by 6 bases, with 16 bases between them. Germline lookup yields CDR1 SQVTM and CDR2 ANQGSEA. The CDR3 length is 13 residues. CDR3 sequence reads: CSGTARDTNEQFF. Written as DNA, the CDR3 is TGCAGCGGAACCGCCCGGGACACCAATGAGCAGTTCTTC.

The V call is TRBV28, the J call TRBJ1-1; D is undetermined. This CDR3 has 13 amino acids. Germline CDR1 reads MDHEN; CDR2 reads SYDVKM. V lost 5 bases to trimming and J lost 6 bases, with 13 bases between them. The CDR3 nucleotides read TGTGCCAGCAGTCCCCACCTAGGCGCTGAAGCTTTCTTT. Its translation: CASSPHLGAEAFF.

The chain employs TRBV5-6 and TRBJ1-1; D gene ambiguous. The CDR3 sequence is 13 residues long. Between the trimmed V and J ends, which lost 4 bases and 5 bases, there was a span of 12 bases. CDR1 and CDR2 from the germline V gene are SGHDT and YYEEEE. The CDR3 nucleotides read TGTGCCAGCAGCCCGCGGGAGCTGACTGAAGCTTTCTTT. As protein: CASSPRELTEAFF.

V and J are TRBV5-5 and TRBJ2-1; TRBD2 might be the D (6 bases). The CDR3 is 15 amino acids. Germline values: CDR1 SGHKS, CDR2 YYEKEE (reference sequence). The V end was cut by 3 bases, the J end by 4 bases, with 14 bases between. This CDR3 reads CASSSGIADYNEQFF. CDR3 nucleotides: TGTGCCAGCAGCTCCGGTATAGCGGATTACAATGAGCAGTTCTTC.

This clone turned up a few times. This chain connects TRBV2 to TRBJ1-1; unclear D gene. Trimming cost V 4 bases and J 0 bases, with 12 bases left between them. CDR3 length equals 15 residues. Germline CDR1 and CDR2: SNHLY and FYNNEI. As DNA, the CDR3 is TGTGCCAGCAGTGTGCGTGCGGGAATGAACACTGAAGCTTTCTTT. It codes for CASSVRAGMNTEAFF.

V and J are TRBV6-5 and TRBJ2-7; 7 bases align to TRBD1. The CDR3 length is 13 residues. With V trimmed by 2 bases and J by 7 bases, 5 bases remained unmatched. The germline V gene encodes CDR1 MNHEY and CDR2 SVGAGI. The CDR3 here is CASSYRQGREQYF. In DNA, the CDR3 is TGTGCCAGCAGTTACCGACAGGGTCGAGAGCAGTACTTC.

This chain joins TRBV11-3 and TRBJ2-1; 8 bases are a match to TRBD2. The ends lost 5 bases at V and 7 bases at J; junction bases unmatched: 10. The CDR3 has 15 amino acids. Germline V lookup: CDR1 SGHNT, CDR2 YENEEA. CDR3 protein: CASSTASGLWNEQFF. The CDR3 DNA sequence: TGTGCCAGCAGCACCGCTAGCGGGTTATGGAATGAGCAGTTCTTC.

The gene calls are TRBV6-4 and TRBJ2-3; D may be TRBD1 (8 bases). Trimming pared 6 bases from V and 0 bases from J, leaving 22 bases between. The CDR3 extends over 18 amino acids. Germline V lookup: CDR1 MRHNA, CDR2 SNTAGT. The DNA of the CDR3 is TGTGCCAGCAGGGGGGGGACAGGAAATCCTCTTAGCACAGATACGCAGTATTTT. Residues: CASRGGTGNPLSTDTQYF.

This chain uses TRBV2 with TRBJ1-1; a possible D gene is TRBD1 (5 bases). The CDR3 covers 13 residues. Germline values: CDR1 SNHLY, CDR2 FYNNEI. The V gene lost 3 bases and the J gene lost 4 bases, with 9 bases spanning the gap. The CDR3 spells CASSEDTITEAFF. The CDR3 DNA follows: TGTGCCAGCAGTGAGGACACCATCACTGAAGCTTTCTTT.

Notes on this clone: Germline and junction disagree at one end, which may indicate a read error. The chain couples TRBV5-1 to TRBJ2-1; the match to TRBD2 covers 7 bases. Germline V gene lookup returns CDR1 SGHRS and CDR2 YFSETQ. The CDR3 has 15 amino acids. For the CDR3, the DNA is TGCGCCAGCGGCTTTACGGGAGGAAGCTACAATGAGCAGTTCTTC. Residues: CASGFTGGSYNEQFF.

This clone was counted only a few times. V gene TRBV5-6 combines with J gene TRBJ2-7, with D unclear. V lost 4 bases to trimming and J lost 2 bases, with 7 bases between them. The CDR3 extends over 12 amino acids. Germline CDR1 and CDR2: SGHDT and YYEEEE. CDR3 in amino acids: CASSRSPYEQYF. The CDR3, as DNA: TGTGCCAGCAGCCGGAGCCCCTACGAGCAGTACTTC. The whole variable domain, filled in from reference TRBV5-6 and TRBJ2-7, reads DAGVTQSPTHLIKTRGQQVTLRCSPKSGHDTVSWYQQALGQGPQFIFQYYEEEERQRGNFPDRFSGHQFPNYSSELNVNALLLGDSALYLCASSRSPYEQYFGPGTRLTVT.

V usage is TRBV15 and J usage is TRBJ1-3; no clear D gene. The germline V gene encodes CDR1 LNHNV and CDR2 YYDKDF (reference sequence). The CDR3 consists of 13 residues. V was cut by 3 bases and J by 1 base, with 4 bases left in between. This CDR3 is CATSSRSGNTIYF. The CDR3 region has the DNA TGTGCCACCAGCAGCAGGTCTGGAAACACCATATATTTT.